One TCR beta chain is described in this entry. Its antigen remains unknown. This entry is derived from a study of CD8+CD57+ T cells in acquired aplastic anemia. Study observations and caveats: Patients and controls were not found to differ significantly in CD8+ Simpson's diversity. Patients and controls shared twenty-nine CD8+ CDR3 sequences.

TCR beta VDJ and CDR3 profiles were obtained from a genomic DNA template. TCRdb reanalysed the reads using MiXCR and keeps one entry per CDR3 protein. The sample includes hundreds of thousands of distinct CDR3 sequences, roughly 68% of them seen just once. V was shortened by 0 bases and J by 4 bases, with 7 bases between the two germline ends. Per the germline V gene, CDR1 is LNHNV and CDR2 is YYDKDF (reference sequence). The CDR3 length is 13 residues. This chain connects TRBV15 to TRBJ2-7; no reliable D call. Sequencing input: sorted CD4+, CD8+, or CD8+CD57+ T cells (not recorded which) from PBMCs. The receptor was isolated from a human donor in good health, serving as a control. The CDR3 protein is CATSRDRRYEQYF. The DNA of the CDR3 is TGTGCCACCAGCAGAGATCGGCGGTACGAGCAGTACTTC.